This is a list of T cell receptor beta chains from one sample in a study of identical twins. TCRdb reprocessed the 5' RACE reads via MiXCR and lists one record per CDR3 protein. The repertoire has 700,000 to 950,000 distinct CDR3 sequences, 9% to 15% of them found once; the top ten carry roughly 1.6%. Another study also made use of these data, one on yellow fever vaccine responses in identical twins.

The sequencing sample was made of PBMCs. These receptors came from a woman younger than 35 in good health. Each CDR3 is given with its conserved first and last residue. A D gene is named only where the DNA matches it firmly. Size is omitted from some rows. Given values are once, few, many or a class for expanded clones.

size	V	D	J	DNA	CDR3
few	TRBV28	-	TRBJ2-3	TGTGCCAGCAGTTCCCCCCGGGACTCGGTTGGAGATACGCAGTATTTT	CASSSPRDSVGDTQYF
many	TRBV4-1	TRBD1	TRBJ1-2	TGCGCCAGCAGCCAAGTACAGGGGCCAGCTAACTATGGCTACACCTTC	CASSQVQGPANYGYTF
-	TRBV11-2	-	TRBJ2-5	TGTGCCAGCAGCTTGACTTGGACTAAACAAGAGACCCAGTACTTC	CASSLTWTKQETQYF
-	TRBV12-3/TRBV12-4	TRBD1	TRBJ2-7	TGTGCCAGCAGTTCCAGGGGGACAGGTGTCTACGAGCAGTACTTC	CASSSRGTGVYEQYF
few	TRBV15	-	TRBJ1-5	TGTGCCACCAGCAGATCGTATCAGCCCCAGCATTTT	CATSRSYQPQHF
many	TRBV5-1	-	TRBJ2-5	TGCGCCAGCAGCTCAAACGGGGGGCCGGGAGAGACCCAGTACTTC	CASSSNGGPGETQYF
-	TRBV29-1	TRBD2	TRBJ2-2	TGCAGCGGGGAGGGGAACACCGGGGAGCTGTTTTTT	CSGEGNTGELFF
many	TRBV12-3/TRBV12-4	TRBD1	TRBJ2-1	TGTGCCAGCAGCCCGGACAGGCATGAGCAGTTCTTC	CASSPDRHEQFF
few	TRBV5-1	-	TRBJ2-1	TGCGCCAGCAGCGGATCGGGTCTTAACAATGAGCAGTTCTTC	CASSGSGLNNEQFF
-	TRBV3-1	TRBD2	TRBJ2-5	TGTGCCAGCAGCACCCTACTAGCGGGAGGTGAGACCCAGTACTTC	CASSTLLAGGETQYF
few	TRBV16	-	TRBJ2-7	TGTGCCAGCAGCCGCGAAAAGGGGCCTTCCTACGAGCAGTACTTC	CASSREKGPSYEQYF
-	TRBV6-5	-	TRBJ2-5	TGTGCCAGCAGTTTCTCCGGACCCCCCTCGGAGACCCAGTACTTC	CASSFSGPPSETQYF
many	TRBV5-1	-	TRBJ2-7	TGCGCCAGCAGCTTGATAGGGGGAGGAAACGAGCAGTACTTC	CASSLIGGGNEQYF
-	TRBV20-1	TRBD2	TRBJ2-1	TGCTGTGCTAGAGACCTGATGACTAGCGGGGGGGCGAAGGATGAGCAGTTCTTC	CCARDLMTSGGAKDEQFF
few	TRBV4-1	-	TRBJ1-4	TGCGCCAGCAGCCAAGATCAGGTTGGCACAGGAGGGGTAACTAATGAAAAACTGTTTTTT	CASSQDQVGTGGVTNEKLFF
few	TRBV7-2	-	TRBJ1-2	TGTGCCAGCAGCTTAGATCCGGATTCCTATGGCTACACCTTC	CASSLDPDSYGYTF
-	TRBV12-3/TRBV12-4	-	TRBJ2-3	TGTGCCAGCAGTTTAAGGCCCGGGAGTATAGATACGCAGTATTTT	CASSLRPGSIDTQYF
few	TRBV10-3	-	TRBJ2-7	TGTGCCATAGGAGGACGAGGATTCACAGAGCAGTACTTC	CAIGGRGFTEQYF
-	TRBV7-9	TRBD1	TRBJ1-1	TGTGCCAGCAGCTCGAACAGGGGGCGCGGGAGCACTGAAGCTTTCTTT	CASSSNRGRGSTEAFF
-	TRBV12-3/TRBV12-4	TRBD2	TRBJ2-1	TGTGCCAGCAGTCACAGCGGGGGGCGCTCCTACAATGAGCAGTTCTTC	CASSHSGGRSYNEQFF
-	TRBV21-1	-	TRBJ2-6	TGTGCCAGCAGCGACGACAGGGAGTCTTCTGGGGCCAACGTCCTGACTTTC	CASSDDRESSGANVLTF
-	TRBV5-1	-	TRBJ2-7	TGCGCCAGCAGCCCCCTGACAGGGTGGGCGGGAGTGTACGAGCAGTACTTC	CASSPLTGWAGVYEQYF
-	TRBV20-1	-	TRBJ2-2	TGCAGTGCTCCCTCACCCACCGGGGAGCTGTTTTTT	CSAPSPTGELFF
few	TRBV10-3	TRBD2	TRBJ2-3	TGTGCCACTTCGGGACCTGGGACTACCACAGATACGCAGTATTTT	CATSGPGTTTDTQYF
many	TRBV4-1	-	TRBJ1-3	TGCGCCAGCAGCCAAGCCCAAGGGGGGCGATTCTCTGGAAACACCATATATTTT	CASSQAQGGRFSGNTIYF
few	TRBV10-3	TRBD2	TRBJ2-3	TGTGCCATCAGTCTAGCGGGAGACACAGATACGCAGTATTTT	CAISLAGDTDTQYF
many	TRBV18	-	TRBJ2-3	TGTGCCAGCTCACCTGGGAGCACAGATACGCAGTATTTT	CASSPGSTDTQYF
few	TRBV5-8	TRBD1	TRBJ1-6	TGTGCCAGCAGCTTGCTGGGGGACAGAGATAATTCACCCCTCCACTTT	CASSLLGDRDNSPLHF
few	TRBV7-8	TRBD2	TRBJ2-7	TGTGCCAGCAGCCTATATGGACTAGCGGGAGATTACTACGAGCAGTACTTC	CASSLYGLAGDYYEQYF
-	TRBV9	TRBD2	TRBJ2-1	TGTGCCAGCAGCGGAATAGCGGGAGGGGGATACAATGAGCAGTTCTTC	CASSGIAGGGYNEQFF
-	TRBV25-1	-	TRBJ1-2	TGTGCCAGCAGTCCCCAGGTTCGGGCCGGCCTAAAGAATGGCTACACCTTC	CASSPQVRAGLKNGYTF
few	TRBV12-3/TRBV12-4	-	TRBJ2-3	TGTGCCAGCACGAGCCAGGGAGTTAACACAGATACGCAGTATTTT	CASTSQGVNTDTQYF
-	TRBV29-1	TRBD1	TRBJ2-7	TGCAGCGTTGTCGTAGACAGGGGGCGTTACGAGCAGTACTTC	CSVVVDRGRYEQYF
-	TRBV7-9	TRBD2	TRBJ2-2	TGTGCCAGCAGCCCCCGTGGTAGCGGGGTGAACACCGGGGAGCTGTTTTTT	CASSPRGSGVNTGELFF
-	TRBV20-1	-	TRBJ1-5	TGCAGTGCTAGAGGGGGGGCCCAAACCGAGGGGCCCCAGCATTTT	CSARGGAQTEGPQHF
-	TRBV20-1	TRBD2	TRBJ2-7	TGCAGTGCTATAGCGGGAGGGAACTCCTACGAGCAGTACTTC	CSAIAGGNSYEQYF
many	TRBV2	TRBD2	TRBJ2-1	TGTGCCAGCAGTGGGACTAGCGGGAGCGTGAGTGAGCAGTTCTTC	CASSGTSGSVSEQFF
-	TRBV20-1	TRBD2	TRBJ2-1	TGCAGTGCTAGAGGGCTAGCGGGGGGCCCCTATGAGCAGTTCTTC	CSARGLAGGPYEQFF
many	TRBV20-1	-	TRBJ1-6	TGCAGTGCCCGCCAACAGGGCCAGTATAATTCACCCCTCCACTTT	CSARQQGQYNSPLHF
few	TRBV20-1	TRBD1	TRBJ1-4	TGCAGTGCTAGAGAGGGGGACAGGGTGGATGAAAAACTGTTTTTT	CSAREGDRVDEKLFF
few	TRBV6-2/TRBV6-3	-	TRBJ2-7	TGTGCCAGCAGTTATGTGGGAGGTTTTCCCTACGAGCAGTACTTC	CASSYVGGFPYEQYF
many	TRBV19	-	TRBJ1-2	TGTGCCAGTACCCGAGGCAGGGGAGGGTATGGCTACACCTTC	CASTRGRGGYGYTF
many	TRBV11-2	-	TRBJ2-1	TGTGCCAGCAGACAGGGAGCGTACAATGAGCAGTTCTTC	CASRQGAYNEQFF
many	TRBV7-2	TRBD1	TRBJ1-1	TGTGCCAGCTGGGGGGGAGAATCCCGGGACAGGGTCGGGGCCTTGAACACTGAAGCTTTCTTT	CASWGGESRDRVGALNTEAFF
few	TRBV29-1	-	TRBJ2-7	TGCAGCGTTGAAGATGGGTCCACCCAGGAGTACTTC	CSVEDGSTQEYF
few	TRBV20-1	-	TRBJ2-6	TGCAGTGCTCTAAGCCCCGGGGCCAACGTCCTGACTTTC	CSALSPGANVLTF
-	TRBV24-1	TRBD2	TRBJ2-1	TGTGCCACCAGTGACTCAGGGACTAGCGGGAGGTACAATGAGCAGTTCTTC	CATSDSGTSGRYNEQFF
many	TRBV18	TRBD1	TRBJ2-7	TGTGCCAGCTCACCGGGACAGTCCGAGCAGTACTTC	CASSPGQSEQYF
few	TRBV7-9	-	TRBJ1-3	TGTGCCAGCACCATAGGAAGCACCTCTGGAAACACCATATATTTT	CASTIGSTSGNTIYF
-	TRBV19	-	TRBJ2-5	TGTGCCAGTAATCGAACTAGGGGTGAGACCCAGTACTTC	CASNRTRGETQYF
many	TRBV10-3	TRBD2	TRBJ2-4	TGTGCCATCAGTGATGAGCGGGAGACAAACATTCAGTACTTC	CAISDERETNIQYF
-	TRBV14	-	TRBJ2-7	TGTGCCAGCAGCCAAGAAGACAGAAACTACGAGCAGTACTTC	CASSQEDRNYEQYF
few	TRBV10-3	-	TRBJ2-3	TGTGCCATCAGTGATGGCATCACAGATACGCAGTATTTT	CAISDGITDTQYF
few	TRBV7-9	-	TRBJ2-5	TGTGCCAGCAGCCCCTCACCACTAGCCCTTGGGGAGACCCAGTACTTC	CASSPSPLALGETQYF
once	TRBV11-2	TRBD2	TRBJ2-5	TGTGCCAGCAGCTTAATTGCGGGAGAAGAGACCCAGTACTTC	CASSLIAGEETQYF